Below are 27 T cell receptor beta chains sequenced from a single sample in a study of blood T cell repertoires in COVID-19. Generated by immunoSEQ multiplex PCR, the TCRdb table keeps only in-frame clones and is missing some. The sample holds 200,000 to 250,000 clones, about 86% seen once. The sample consisted of PBMCs or T cells enriched from blood (not recorded which). The origin of the receptors is a middle-aged woman with acute COVID-19.

The CDR3 nucleotides are TGTGCCAGCAGTTCCTTGGGGGAGCTGTTTTTT. Translating gives CASSSLGELFF. The V gene is TRBV28, the J gene TRBJ2-2; D is unclear. The V end was cut by 4 bases, the J end by 8 bases, with 5 bases between. Germline V gene sequence: CDR1 MDHEN, CDR2 SYDVKM. The CDR3 runs to 11 residues.

Note on this clone: Because the CDR3's place on the DNA is in doubt, the DNA is left out and the CDR3 is given as listed by TCRdb. The CDR3 here is CASSVGAGAPTEAFF. The chain joins TRBV21-1 to TRBJ1-1; TRBD1 is the table's D call, not checked against the DNA. TRBV21-1 counts as a pseudogene. The CDR3 contains 15 residues when both ends are counted.

This rearrangement joins TRBV28 to TRBJ1-6; no firm D call. Trimming took off 7 bases at V and 4 bases at J, with 8 bases between the two ends. The CDR3 consists of 13 residues. CDR1 and CDR2 (germline): MDHEN, SYDVKM. The CDR3 DNA reads TGTGCCAGCACCTTCCCGTATAATTCACCCCTCCACTTT. Its protein is CASTFPYNSPLHF.

This clone was seen a single time. This chain links TRBV28 with TRBJ1-5; D not certain. This CDR3 has 15 residues. Germline V gene sequence: CDR1 MDHEN, CDR2 SYDVKM. Trimming took 3 bases from V and 5 from J, leaving 14 bases between them. As DNA, the CDR3 is TGTGCCAGCAGTTTTATCGGACGGGAATATCAGCCCCAGCATTTT. As protein: CASSFIGREYQPQHF.

About this clone: Different DNA sequences within this sample yield the same CDR3. The rearrangement links TRBV5-1 to TRBJ1-2, with 7 bases identical to TRBD1. V lost 2 bases, J lost 2 bases, and 0 bases stayed unmatched. Germline CDR1 reads SGHRS; CDR2 reads YFSETQ. This CDR3 is built from 13 residues. The CDR3 region is CASSLQGNYGYTF. The DNA of the CDR3 is TGCGCCAGCAGCTTACAGGGGAACTATGGCTACACCTTC.

This clone was counted a few times. The chain is built from TRBV5-1 and TRBJ2-7; TRBD1 matches at 7 bases. Germline V gene sequence: CDR1 SGHRS, CDR2 YFSETQ. The CDR3 runs to 15 residues. Unmatched junction bases numbered 13, after V lost 4 bases and J lost 6 bases. This chain's CDR3 is CASSRYDREYGEQYF. DNA for the CDR3: TGCGCCAGCAGCCGATATGACAGGGAGTACGGCGAGCAGTACTTC.

V usage is TRBV19 and J usage is TRBJ1-5; 8 bases are a match to TRBD1. V lost 8 bases to trimming and J lost 7 bases; unmatched junction nucleotides: 10. In germline, CDR1 is LNHDA, CDR2 SQIVND (reference sequence). The CDR3 contains 14 residues. CDR3 nucleotides: TGTGCCAGTGGAAACCAGGGGGCCGGCCAGCCCCAGCATTTT. The encoded protein is CASGNQGAGQPQHF.

This rearrangement joins TRBV7-9 to TRBJ1-4, with D possibly being TRBD1 (5 bases). Germline V lookup: CDR1 SEHNR, CDR2 FQNEAQ (reference sequence). Trimming pared 2 bases from V and 2 bases from J, leaving 12 bases between. The CDR3 runs 16 residues. Here the CDR3 reads CASSLQGTVTNEKLFF. CDR3 nucleotide sequence: TGTGCCAGCAGCTTACAGGGAACTGTGACTAATGAAAAACTGTTTTTT.

This clone was seen only once. This sequence joins TRBV5-1 and TRBJ2-5; D perhaps matches TRBD1 (6 bases). The V end lost 3 bases, the J end lost 5 bases, and 14 bases lay between the germline ends. The CDR3 has 14 residues. Germline CDR1 is SGHRS and CDR2 is YFSETQ. CDR3 nucleotide sequence: TGCGCCAGCAGCTCCGGGACAAGGAAGGAGACCCAGTACTTC. This translates into CASSSGTRKETQYF.

This chain uses TRBV29-1 with TRBJ2-3, with TRBD1 matching over 9 bases. Trimming cost V 6 bases and J 9 bases; bases outside gene matches: 16. CDR3 length: 15 amino acids. Per the germline V gene, CDR1 is SQVTM and CDR2 is ANQGSEA. CDR3 sequence reads: CSVVRGTGPGRTQYF. The CDR3 nucleotides are TGCAGCGTAGTTCGAGGGACAGGGCCTGGGCGAACGCAGTATTTT.

Regarding this clone: The identical CDR3 is also encoded by other nucleotide sequences in the sample. The V call is TRBV28, the J call TRBJ1-2, with 7 bases aligning to TRBD1. Germline V CDR1 and CDR2: MDHEN, SYDVKM. The CDR3 length is 13 residues. Trimming at V came to 6 bases and at J to 4 bases, leaving 5 bases not matched to a gene. CDR3 protein: CASSRQGRYGYTF. CDR3 sequence (DNA): TGTGCCAGCAGCCGACAGGGCCGCTATGGCTACACCTTC.

Only a few counts were recorded for this clone. The chain carries TRBV6-2 or TRBV6-3 and TRBJ2-1, with D uncertain. Germline CDR1 is MNHEY and CDR2 is SVGEGT. The CDR3 runs 11 residues. Trimming removed 2 bases from V and 10 bases from J, with 6 bases in between. CDR3 nucleotide sequence: TGTGCCAGCAGTTACGTGGCCGAGCAGTTCTTC. Its protein is CASSYVAEQFF.

This clone came up once. The V call is TRBV5-1, the J call TRBJ1-1; TRBD1 is a possible D gene (6 bases). The V gene lost 0 bases and the J gene lost 4 bases, with 19 bases spanning the gap. The length of the CDR3 is 17 residues. The V gene's germline CDR1 is SGHRS and CDR2 YFSETQ. CDR3 loop: CASSLGGRTELGTEAFF. The CDR3 nucleotides read TGCGCCAGCAGCTTGGGGGGGCGGACAGAGTTGGGCACTGAAGCTTTCTTT. Combining the CDR3 with reference TRBV5-1 and TRBJ1-1 gives the whole variable domain KAGVTQTPRYLIKTRGQQVTLSCSPISGHRSVSWYQQTPGQGLQFLFEYFSETQRNKGNFPGRFSGRQFSNSRSEMNVSTLELGDSALYLCASSLGGRTELGTEAFFGQGTRLTVV.

J is TRBJ2-1 and V is TRBV7-3; TRBD2 matches at 7 bases. The germline V gene has CDR1 SGHTA and CDR2 FQGTGA. The V and J ends lost 1 base and 12 bases, in that order; junction bases with no gene match: 12. The CDR3 loop spans 15 amino acids. CDR3 loop: CASSLSGASGKTQFF. In DNA, the CDR3 is TGTGCCAGCAGCTTAAGTGGGGCTAGCGGAAAGACGCAGTTCTTC.

This sequence joins TRBV28 and TRBJ2-7; D might be TRBD1 (6 bases). Germline loops: CDR1 MDHEN, CDR2 SYDVKM. CDR3 length: 12 residues. With 8 bases removed from V and 3 bases from J, the gap between germline ends came to 11 bases. CDR3 nucleotides: TGTGCCAGCGGGGGCGTAAGCTACGAGCAGTACTTC. It encodes CASGGVSYEQYF.

The gene calls are TRBV2 and TRBJ2-3, with TRBD2 matching 11 bases. The germline V gene has CDR1 SNHLY and CDR2 FYNNEI. V was pared by 7 bases and J by 1 base, with 4 bases of the junction left unmatched. The CDR3 spans 15 residues. CDR3 protein: CASKLTSGGTDTQYF. The CDR3 bases are TGTGCCAGCAAACTGACTAGCGGGGGCACAGATACGCAGTATTTT. Combining the CDR3 with reference TRBV2 and TRBJ2-3 gives the whole variable domain EPEVTQTPSHQVTQMGQEVILRCVPISNHLYFYWYRQILGQKVEFLVSFYNNEISEKSEIFDDQFSVERPDGSNFTLKIRSTKLEDSAMYFCASKLTSGGTDTQYFGPGTRLTVL.

The J gene is TRBJ1-6, the V gene TRBV19; 7 nucleotides match TRBD1. Looked up from germline, CDR1 is LNHDA and CDR2 is SQIVND (reference sequence). The CDR3 consists of 17 residues. J was trimmed by 0 bases and V by 5 bases; bases with no gene match: 7. CDR3 sequence (DNA): TGTGCCAGTAGTCCTCTGACAGGGAGCTCCTATAATTCACCCCTCCACTTT. Amino acid sequence: CASSPLTGSSYNSPLHF.

The chain joins TRBV5-6 to TRBJ1-1; 7 nucleotides match TRBD1. The germline V gene has CDR1 SGHDT and CDR2 YYEEEE. The CDR3 contains 18 residues. The J segment lost 0 bases and the V segment lost 1 base, leaving 12 bases of the junction unmatched. The CDR3 nucleotides are TGTGCCAGCAGCTTGAATCTACCACAGGGGCACCTGAACACTGAAGCTTTCTTT. It encodes CASSLNLPQGHLNTEAFF.

This clone was observed a single time. The chain couples TRBV9 to TRBJ2-7; the match to TRBD2 covers 8 bases. The CDR3 consists of 15 residues. CDR1 and CDR2 (germline): SGDLS, YYNGEE. V was pared by 2 bases and J by 2 bases, with 6 bases of the junction left unmatched. The CDR3 coding sequence is TGTGCCAGCAGCGTTGTAGCGGGACCTACCTACGAGCAGTACTTC. The encoded protein is CASSVVAGPTYEQYF.

The genes are TRBV2 and TRBJ1-5; weak D call: TRBD1 (5 bases). Between the trimmed V and J ends, which lost 3 bases and 4 bases, there was a span of 16 bases. Germline loops: CDR1 SNHLY, CDR2 FYNNEI. The CDR3 is 16 residues long. DNA of the CDR3: TGTGCCAGCAGTGAGACCATTGGAGGGGTAAATCAGCCCCAGCATTTT. This sequence encodes CASSETIGGVNQPQHF.

This clone was found many times. V is TRBV2 and J is TRBJ1-2; D uncertain. Germline-derived CDR1 and CDR2 are SNHLY and FYNNEI. This CDR3 contains 16 residues. V was pared by 1 base and J by 0 bases, with 12 bases between. CDR3 in DNA: TGTGCCAGCAGTGAAGTTCGGCAGACATCTAACTATGGCTACACCTTC. Translated: CASSEVRQTSNYGYTF.

The CDR3 DNA follows: TGTGCCAGCAGCTTAGAAATCTTTGAAAAACTGTTTTTT. As protein: CASSLEIFEKLFF. The chain is built from TRBV11-2 and TRBJ1-4; no firm D call. The ends were cut back, 0 bases at V and 7 bases at J, with 6 bases in the middle. The CDR3 spans 13 residues. The V gene's germline CDR1 is SGHAT and CDR2 FQNNGV.

The chain employs TRBV4-2 and TRBJ1-1; 12 bases agree with TRBD1. The V gene end was trimmed by 4 bases and the J gene end by 6 bases; junction bases not matched to a gene: 12. This CDR3 region has 17 residues. The germline CDR1 and CDR2 sequences are LGHNA and YNFKEQ. CDR3 residues: CASSPPLMGQGASEAFF. CDR3 nucleotides: TGTGCCAGCAGCCCGCCGTTGATGGGACAGGGGGCGTCTGAAGCTTTCTTT.

The rearrangement uses TRBV12-3 or TRBV12-4 and TRBJ2-7, with D tentatively TRBD2 (6 bases). Between the trimmed V and J ends, which lost 6 bases and 3 bases, there was a span of 12 bases. This CDR3 region has 13 residues. The CDR3: CASSLTSSYEQYF. The CDR3 DNA is TGTGCCAGCAGCTTAACTAGCAGCTACGAGCAGTACTTC.

This clone has just one count. The chain recombines TRBV6-2 or TRBV6-3 with TRBJ2-1, with TRBD2 as a possible D gene (6 bases). V was cut by 1 base and J by 6 bases, with 7 bases left in between. CDR3 length: 13 residues. Germline-derived CDR1 and CDR2 are MNHEY and SVGEGT. CDR3: CASSYWEANEQFF. In DNA form, the CDR3 reads TGTGCCAGCAGTTACTGGGAGGCCAATGAGCAGTTCTTC.

The CDR3 here is CASSSTGTVYGYTF. The CDR3 DNA reads TGTGCCAGCAGTTCTACAGGGACAGTCTATGGCTACACCTTC. The rearrangement uses TRBV28 and TRBJ1-2, with 7 bases lining up with TRBD1. Germline loops: CDR1 MDHEN, CDR2 SYDVKM. There are 14 residues in the CDR3. V was pared by 4 bases and J by 4 bases, with 6 bases of the junction left unmatched.

This chain uses TRBV29-1 with TRBJ2-1, with TRBD1 matching over 11 bases. From germline, CDR1 is SQVTM and CDR2 ANQGSEA. The CDR3 has 13 residues. V trimming: 6 bases; J trimming: 3 bases; junction bases outside the gene matches: 1. The CDR3 nucleotides are TGCAGCGTGGGGACAGGGGGCTACAATGAGCAGTTCTTC. Amino acid sequence: CSVGTGGYNEQFF.